This is a list of T cell receptor beta chains from one sample in a study of tumor T cells in aggressive B-cell lymphoma. TCRdb's copy holds only in-frame clones and misses some; the assay was immunoSEQ multiplex PCR. The sample has 1,700 or so clones; approximately 93% are singletons. The sample consisted of tumor tissue. The source of these receptors is an adult with diffuse large B cell lymphoma. Some clones in this sample may be carry-over from other donors' samples. Each CDR3 is given with its conserved first and last residue. The D gene is left open where the match is weak. The size field is filled for only some rows; it gives once, few, many or a size class.

D gene: .; clone size: .; V gene: TRBV19; J gene: TRBJ1-1; CDR3 DNA: TGTGCCAGTATTCGGGGGTCGGCGGGTGAAGCTTTCTTT; CDR3 protein: CASIRGSAGEAFF
D gene: .; clone size: .; V gene: TRBV30; J gene: TRBJ1-2; CDR3 DNA: TGTGCCTGGAGGAGATTCGGCAGGGAGGATGGCTACACCTTC; CDR3 protein: CAWRRFGREDGYTF
D gene: TRBD1; clone size: .; V gene: TRBV6-1; J gene: TRBJ1-3; CDR3 DNA: TGTGCCAGCAGTGAAACAGGGGGCTCTGGAAACACCATATATTTT; CDR3 protein: CASSETGGSGNTIYF
D gene: TRBD1; clone size: once; V gene: TRBV4-1; J gene: TRBJ1-3; CDR3 DNA: TGCGCCAGCAGCCAACCAACAGGGGTCGGAAACACCATATATTTT; CDR3 protein: CASSQPTGVGNTIYF
D gene: .; clone size: .; V gene: TRBV19; J gene: TRBJ2-5; CDR3 DNA: TGTGCCAGTAGTATGACAGGCCAAGAGACCCAGTACTTC; CDR3 protein: CASSMTGQETQYF
D gene: .; clone size: .; V gene: TRBV5-1; J gene: TRBJ2-7; CDR3 DNA: TGCGCCAGCAGCTCCAGCGAGAGGAAGGAAGAGCAGTACTTC; CDR3 protein: CASSSSERKEEQYF
D gene: .; clone size: .; V gene: TRBV19; J gene: TRBJ2-5; CDR3 DNA: TGTGCCAGTAGTCCACCCCAACGGTTGGAGACCCAGTACTTC; CDR3 protein: CASSPPQRLETQYF
D gene: .; clone size: few; V gene: TRBV18; J gene: TRBJ2-5; CDR3 DNA: TGTGCCAGCTCACCGCAGTCGGAGACCCAGTACTTC; CDR3 protein: CASSPQSETQYF
D gene: TRBD2; clone size: .; V gene: TRBV5-1; J gene: TRBJ2-7; CDR3 DNA: TGCGCCAGCAGCTTGTATGGCGGGAGGGCCGGTCTAGGGGAGCAGTACTTC; CDR3 protein: CASSLYGGRAGLGEQYF
D gene: .; clone size: .; V gene: TRBV6-1; J gene: TRBJ2-3; CDR3 DNA: TGTGCCAGCAGTGAGTTCGCGGCAGGGGCGCAGTATTTT; CDR3 protein: CASSEFAAGAQYF
D gene: .; clone size: .; V gene: TRBV5-6; J gene: TRBJ2-5; CDR3 DNA: TGTGCCAGCAGCCTGTGGGAGGAAGAGACCCAGTACTTC; CDR3 protein: CASSLWEEETQYF
D gene: TRBD1; clone size: .; V gene: TRBV19; J gene: TRBJ2-4; CDR3 DNA: TGTGCCAGTAGTCTAACAGGGGTGGCCAAAAACATTCAGTACTTC; CDR3 protein: CASSLTGVAKNIQYF
D gene: TRBD1; clone size: .; V gene: TRBV28; J gene: TRBJ2-2; CDR3 DNA: TGTGCCATGTCGGGACAGGGGGAGGGCGGGGAGCTGTTTTTT; CDR3 protein: CAMSGQGEGGELFF
D gene: .; clone size: .; V gene: TRBV21-1; J gene: TRBJ1-2; CDR3 DNA: TGTGCCAGCAGCAACCAGGGGGCGCGTGGCTACACCTTC; CDR3 protein: CASSNQGARGYTF
D gene: TRBD2; clone size: .; V gene: TRBV5-4; J gene: TRBJ2-1; CDR3 DNA: TGTGCCAGCAGCTTAGCGGGAGGGACCCACAATGAGCAGTTCTTC; CDR3 protein: CASSLAGGTHNEQFF
D gene: TRBD1; clone size: .; V gene: TRBV4-1; J gene: TRBJ2-7; CDR3 DNA: TGCGCCAGCAGCCAAGAGGGGACAGGGATTTCCTACGAGCAGTACTTC; CDR3 protein: CASSQEGTGISYEQYF
D gene: .; clone size: .; V gene: TRBV5-6; J gene: TRBJ1-4; CDR3 DNA: TGTGCCAGCAGCTCCCCGCTCAGGGGTGAAAAACTGTTTTTT; CDR3 protein: CASSSPLRGEKLFF
D gene: TRBD2; clone size: .; V gene: TRBV7-3; J gene: TRBJ2-3; CDR3 DNA: TGTGCCAGCAGCTTAAGGGAGACTAGCGGGGGTACGCAGTATTTT; CDR3 protein: CASSLRETSGGTQYF
D gene: TRBD2; clone size: .; V gene: TRBV7-3; J gene: TRBJ2-3; CDR3 DNA: TGTGCCAGCAGCTCCGGACTAGCGGGAGCGGGGGATACGCAGTATTTT; CDR3 protein: CASSSGLAGAGDTQYF
D gene: .; clone size: once; V gene: TRBV5-1; J gene: TRBJ2-1; CDR3 DNA: TGCGCCAGCAGCTCCGGATCTATAGCGGAGTCCCCCTACAATGAGCAGTTCTTC; CDR3 protein: CASSSGSIAESPYNEQFF
D gene: TRBD1; clone size: .; V gene: TRBV19; J gene: TRBJ2-5; CDR3 DNA: TGTGCCAGTAGTGTGCAGGGACAGGGAGGGGAGACCCAGTACTTC; CDR3 protein: CASSVQGQGGETQYF
D gene: .; clone size: .; V gene: TRBV28; J gene: TRBJ2-6; CDR3 DNA: TGTGCCAGCAGTTTGGAGGGGATCTCTGGGGCCAACGTCCTGACTTTC; CDR3 protein: CASSLEGISGANVLTF
D gene: .; clone size: .; V gene: TRBV5-1; J gene: TRBJ2-4; CDR3 DNA: TGCGCCAGCAGCGCCAGTCGGGTCTCCAGCGCAGCCAAAAACATTCAGTACTTC; CDR3 protein: CASSASRVSSAAKNIQYF
D gene: TRBD1; clone size: .; V gene: TRBV4-2; J gene: TRBJ2-3; CDR3 DNA: TGTGCCAGCAGCTCCCGGACAGGGCTCCTCACAGATACGCAGTATTTT; CDR3 protein: CASSSRTGLLTDTQYF
D gene: TRBD1; clone size: .; V gene: TRBV5-1; J gene: TRBJ1-4; CDR3 DNA: TGCGCCAGCAGCGTTACAGGGGCCGATGAAAAACTGTTTTTT; CDR3 protein: CASSVTGADEKLFF
D gene: TRBD1; clone size: once; V gene: TRBV29-1; J gene: TRBJ2-1; CDR3 DNA: TGCAGCGTTGAAAAGGGACAGGGGGTCGGTGAGCAGTTCTTC; CDR3 protein: CSVEKGQGVGEQFF